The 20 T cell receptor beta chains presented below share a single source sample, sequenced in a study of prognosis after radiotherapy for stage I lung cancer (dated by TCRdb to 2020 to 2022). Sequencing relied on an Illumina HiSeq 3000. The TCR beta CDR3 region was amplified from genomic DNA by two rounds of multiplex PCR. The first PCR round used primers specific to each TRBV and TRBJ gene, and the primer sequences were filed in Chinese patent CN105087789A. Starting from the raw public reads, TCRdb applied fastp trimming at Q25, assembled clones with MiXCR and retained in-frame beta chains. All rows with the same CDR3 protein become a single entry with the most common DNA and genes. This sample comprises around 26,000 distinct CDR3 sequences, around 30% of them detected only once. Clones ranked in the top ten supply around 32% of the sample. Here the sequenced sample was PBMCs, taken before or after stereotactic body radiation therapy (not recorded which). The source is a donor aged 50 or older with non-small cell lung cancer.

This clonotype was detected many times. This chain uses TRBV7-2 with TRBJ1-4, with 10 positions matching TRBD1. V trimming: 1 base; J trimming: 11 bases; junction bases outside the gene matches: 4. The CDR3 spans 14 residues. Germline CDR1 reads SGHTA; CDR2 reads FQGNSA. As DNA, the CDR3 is TGTGCCAGCAGCTTAGGACAGGGGGCTCGGAAACTGTTTTTT. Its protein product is CASSLGQGARKLFF.

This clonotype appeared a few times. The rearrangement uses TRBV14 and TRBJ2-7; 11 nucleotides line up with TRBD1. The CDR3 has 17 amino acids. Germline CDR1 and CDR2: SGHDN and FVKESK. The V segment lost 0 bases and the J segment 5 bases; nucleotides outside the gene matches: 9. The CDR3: CASSQDSRGQGVHEQYF. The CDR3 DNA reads TGTGCCAGCAGCCAAGACAGCCGGGGACAGGGGGTCCACGAGCAGTACTTC.

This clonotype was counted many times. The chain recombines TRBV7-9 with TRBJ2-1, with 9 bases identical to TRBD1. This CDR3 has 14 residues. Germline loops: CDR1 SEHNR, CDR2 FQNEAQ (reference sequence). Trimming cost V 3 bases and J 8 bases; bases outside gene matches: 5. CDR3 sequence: CASSFGTGRDEQFF. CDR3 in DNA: TGTGCCAGCAGCTTCGGGACAGGGCGGGATGAGCAGTTCTTC.

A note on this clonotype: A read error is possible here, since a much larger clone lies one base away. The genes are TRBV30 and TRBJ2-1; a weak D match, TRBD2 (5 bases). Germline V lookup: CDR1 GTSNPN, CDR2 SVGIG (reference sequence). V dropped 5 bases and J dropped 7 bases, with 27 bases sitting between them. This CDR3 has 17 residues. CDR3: CAWGASRTALTGNEQFF. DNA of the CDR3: TGTGCCTGGGGAGCAAGTAGGACCGCTCTCACGGGGAATGAGCAGTTCTTC.

The CDR3 region is CASSLDPGTSGSGLYF. The DNA for the CDR3 is TGTGCCAGCAGCTTAGATCCCGGGACTAGCGGGAGTGGTCTGTACTTC. The chain employs TRBV11-3 and TRBJ2-7, with 14 bases identical to TRBD2. Germline trimming cut 0 bases from V and 12 bases from J; bases unmatched to any gene: 10. The CDR3 runs 16 residues. Looked up from germline, CDR1 is SGHNT and CDR2 is YENEEA.

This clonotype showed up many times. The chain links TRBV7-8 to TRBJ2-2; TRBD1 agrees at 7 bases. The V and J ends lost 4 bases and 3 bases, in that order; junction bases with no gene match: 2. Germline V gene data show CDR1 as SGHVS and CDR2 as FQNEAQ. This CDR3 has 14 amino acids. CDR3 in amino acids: CASSSGTDTGELFF. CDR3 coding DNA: TGTGCCAGCAGCTCTGGGACAGACACCGGGGAGCTGTTTTTT.

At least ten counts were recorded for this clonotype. The CDR3 sequence: CASNLRDSKLFF. The DNA for the CDR3 is TGTGCCAGCAATCTCCGGGACTCTAAACTGTTTTTT. The genes are TRBV6-4 and TRBJ1-4; D perhaps matches TRBD1 (5 bases). V was pared by 7 bases and J by 11 bases, with 14 bases between. Germline loops: CDR1 MRHNA, CDR2 SNTAGT. This CDR3 has 12 amino acids.

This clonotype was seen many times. The CDR3 DNA reads as TGTGCCAGCAGCCAGGGGGGTACTGAAGCTTTCTTT. Translated: CASSQGGTEAFF. The chain joins TRBV28 to TRBJ1-1, with TRBD1 identical over 7 bases. This CDR3 has 12 amino acids. CDR1 MDHEN and CDR2 SYDVKM come from the germline V gene. Losses at the gene ends were 6 bases for V and 5 bases for J; bases not matched to a gene: 3.

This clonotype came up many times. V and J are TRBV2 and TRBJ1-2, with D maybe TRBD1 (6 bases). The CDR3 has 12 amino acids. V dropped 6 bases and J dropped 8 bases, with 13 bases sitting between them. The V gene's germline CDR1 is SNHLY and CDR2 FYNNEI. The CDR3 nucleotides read TGTGCCAGCAGAGAAAGGGGGGACGGCTACACCTTC. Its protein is CASRERGDGYTF.

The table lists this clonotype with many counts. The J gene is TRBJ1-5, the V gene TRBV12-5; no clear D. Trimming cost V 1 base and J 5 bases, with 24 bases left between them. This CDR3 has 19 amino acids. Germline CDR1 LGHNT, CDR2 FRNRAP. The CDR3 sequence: CASGLAPQETPLWDQPQHF. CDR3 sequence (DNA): TGTGCTAGTGGTTTGGCCCCCCAGGAAACTCCCTTGTGGGATCAGCCCCAGCATTTT.

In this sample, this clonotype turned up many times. Written as DNA, the CDR3 is TGTGCCAGCAGTTGGGCATCGACTGAAGCTTTCTTT. It encodes CASSWASTEAFF. The rearrangement uses TRBV28 and TRBJ1-1, with D unresolved. The CDR3 totals 12 residues. V lost 4 bases to trimming and J lost 5 bases, with 8 bases between them. Germline V gene sequence: CDR1 MDHEN, CDR2 SYDVKM.

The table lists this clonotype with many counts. The CDR3 sequence: CASSYSRAGNYGYTF. The CDR3 nucleotides read TGTGCCAGCAGTTACTCGCGGGCAGGGAACTATGGCTACACCTTC. This chain links TRBV6-5 with TRBJ1-2; a possible D gene is TRBD1 (5 bases). V was shortened by 0 bases and J by 2 bases, with 10 bases between the two germline ends. Germline CDR1 and CDR2: MNHEY and SVGAGI. This CDR3 contains 15 residues.

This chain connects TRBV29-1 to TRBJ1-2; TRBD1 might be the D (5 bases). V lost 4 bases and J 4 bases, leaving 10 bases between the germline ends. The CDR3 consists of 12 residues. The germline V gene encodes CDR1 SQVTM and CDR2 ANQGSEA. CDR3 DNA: TGCAGCGTTGGAGGGCAGGGCTATGGCTACACCTTC. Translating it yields CSVGGQGYGYTF.

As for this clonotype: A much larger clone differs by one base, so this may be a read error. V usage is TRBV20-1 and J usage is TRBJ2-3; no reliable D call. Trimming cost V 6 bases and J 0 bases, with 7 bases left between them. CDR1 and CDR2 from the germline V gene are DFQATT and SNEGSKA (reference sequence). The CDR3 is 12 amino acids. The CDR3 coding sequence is TGCAGTGCCCTACCTAGCACAGATACGCAGTATTTT. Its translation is CSALPSTDTQYF.

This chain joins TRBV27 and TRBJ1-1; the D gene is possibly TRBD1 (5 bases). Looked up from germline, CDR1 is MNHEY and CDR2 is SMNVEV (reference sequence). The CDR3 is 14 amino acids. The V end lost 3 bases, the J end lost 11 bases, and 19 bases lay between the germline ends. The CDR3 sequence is CASSFVGGRAYAFF. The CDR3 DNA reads TGTGCCAGCAGTTTTGTCGGGGGTAGGGCTTATGCTTTCTTT.

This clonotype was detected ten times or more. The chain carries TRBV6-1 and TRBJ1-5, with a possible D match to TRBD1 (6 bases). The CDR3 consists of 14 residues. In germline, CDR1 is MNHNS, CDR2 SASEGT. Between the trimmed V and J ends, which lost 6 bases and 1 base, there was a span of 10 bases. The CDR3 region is CASSGGRSNQPQHF. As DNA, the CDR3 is TGTGCCAGCAGCGGGGGCAGGAGCAATCAGCCCCAGCATTTT.

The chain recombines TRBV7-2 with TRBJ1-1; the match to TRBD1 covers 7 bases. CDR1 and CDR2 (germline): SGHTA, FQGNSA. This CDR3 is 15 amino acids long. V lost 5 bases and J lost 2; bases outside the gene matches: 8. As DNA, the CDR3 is TGTGCCAGCAGCCCCAGGGGGATTCGAAACACTGAAGCTTTCTTT. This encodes CASSPRGIRNTEAFF. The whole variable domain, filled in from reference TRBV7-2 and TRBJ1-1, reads GAGVSQSPSNKVTEKGKDVELRCDPISGHTALYWYRQSLGQGLEFLIYFQGNSAPDKSGLPSDRFSAERTGGSVSTLTIQRTQQEDSAVYLCASSPRGIRNTEAFFGQGTRLTVV.

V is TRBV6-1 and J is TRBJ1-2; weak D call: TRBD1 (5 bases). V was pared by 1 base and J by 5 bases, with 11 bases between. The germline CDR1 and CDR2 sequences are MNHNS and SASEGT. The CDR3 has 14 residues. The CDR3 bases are TGTGCCAGCAGTGAAGGGACATCGATTTATGGCTACACCTTC. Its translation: CASSEGTSIYGYTF.

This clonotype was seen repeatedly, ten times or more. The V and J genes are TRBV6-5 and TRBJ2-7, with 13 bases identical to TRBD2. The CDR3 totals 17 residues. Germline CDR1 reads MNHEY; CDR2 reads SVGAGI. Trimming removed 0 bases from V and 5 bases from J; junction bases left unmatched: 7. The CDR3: CASSYSMWTSGGHEQYF. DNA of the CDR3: TGTGCCAGCAGTTACTCGATGTGGACTAGCGGGGGCCACGAGCAGTACTTC.

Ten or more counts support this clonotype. The CDR3 is CASSQQVASETQYF. The CDR3 DNA follows: TGCGCCAGCAGCCAACAGGTAGCAAGCGAGACCCAGTACTTC. This rearrangement joins TRBV4-1 to TRBJ2-5; D not certain. Between the trimmed V and J ends, which lost 2 bases and 5 bases, there was a span of 12 bases. Per the germline V gene, CDR1 is MGHRA and CDR2 is YSYEKL. This CDR3 has 14 amino acids.